This TCR beta chain comes out of a study of shared clonotypes between healthy human individuals. Clones were read by immunoSEQ multiplex PCR, and TCRdb kept only the in-frame ones, dropping some. The sample records roughly 1,600,000 clones, approximately 98.5% being singletons. This clone was seen once. Other DNA sequences in this specimen translate into the identical CDR3. Sequences were obtained from naive CD4+ T cells sorted from blood. Subset described: CD45RA+ positively selected. This clonotype was sampled from a man aged 25 to 40 in good health.

DNA of the CDR3: TGTGCCATCAGTGAGTCGGGGACAGTCAATCAGCCCCAGCATTTT. It encodes CAISESGTVNQPQHF. The gene calls are TRBV10-3 and TRBJ1-5, with 7 bases that match TRBD1. This CDR3 has 15 amino acids. From germline, CDR1 is ENHRY and CDR2 SYGVKD. After removal of 0 bases from V and 3 bases from J, the junction contained 2 bases not matched to a gene.